The 27 T cell receptor beta chains below were found in one sample sequenced in a study of T-cell memory formation after mild COVID-19 (dated by TCRdb to about 2021). Libraries were prepared through 5' RACE. Sequencing instrument: Illumina NovaSeq 6000. The raw public reads went through TCRdb reprocessing: fastp at Q25, MiXCR clone calling, in-frame beta chains kept. Each CDR3 protein gets just one entry, which takes the most common genes and DNA from the rows behind it. The sample includes 400,000 to 500,000 distinct CDR3 sequences, with roughly 20% observed a single time. Clones ranked in the top ten supply around 8% of the sample. The specimen was PBMCs or a T cell subset sorted from them (not recorded which). Receptors originate from an adult woman who had mild COVID-19 (a few samples of this study predate the infection). The sample titles of this study are shuffled in the database, so cell type and time point are left out; the donor was told from shared clones.

V and J are TRBV2 and TRBJ2-1, with 7 bases matching TRBD2. V dropped 6 bases and J dropped 6; count of bases not matched to a gene: 5. The germline gives CDR1 SNHLY, CDR2 FYNNEI. This CDR3 is built from 13 residues. The DNA for the CDR3 is TGTGCCAGCAGCGGGGGGTATTTCAATGAGCAGTTCTTC. Protein product: CASSGGYFNEQFF.

V usage is TRBV12-3 or TRBV12-4 and J usage is TRBJ1-3; D is perhaps TRBD1 (5 bases). The CDR3 has 15 residues. Trimming took 6 bases from V and 3 from J, leaving 15 bases between them. This CDR3 reads CASSPGHGYGNTIYF. The CDR3 DNA is TGTGCCAGCAGCCCTGGACACGGGTATGGAAACACCATATATTTT.

The sample holds a few counts of this clonotype. The chain links TRBV10-3 to TRBJ2-2; TRBD1 agrees at 8 bases. With V trimmed by 6 bases and J by 7 bases, 7 bases remained unmatched. Germline V gives CDR1 ENHRY, CDR2 SYGVKD. The CDR3 contains 14 residues. The CDR3 spells CAIRPGQGDGELFF. The CDR3 nucleotides read TGTGCCATCAGGCCCGGACAGGGCGACGGGGAGCTGTTTTTT.

The V and J genes are TRBV30 and TRBJ1-2; 8 positions match TRBD1. The CDR3 extends over 13 amino acids. With V trimmed by 5 bases and J by 6 bases, 8 bases remained unmatched. Germline lookup yields CDR1 GTSNPN and CDR2 SVGIG (reference sequence). CDR3 in DNA: TGTGCCTGGTTCGGACAGGGTGACAATGGCTACACCTTC. This sequence encodes CAWFGQGDNGYTF.

The chain joins TRBV7-7 to TRBJ2-2, with 9 bases aligning to TRBD2. Germline values: CDR1 SSHAT, CDR2 FNYEAQ (reference sequence). The CDR3 loop spans 12 amino acids. Here the CDR3 reads CASGGLTGELFF. CDR3 in DNA: TGTGCTAGCGGGGGTCTCACCGGGGAGCTGTTTTTT.

This clonotype has more than one count but fewer than ten. J is TRBJ2-3 and V is TRBV15; unclear D gene. V lost 0 bases, J lost 4 bases, and 11 bases lay in between. The CDR3 runs 15 residues. The V gene's germline CDR1 is LNHNV and CDR2 YYDKDF (reference sequence). CDR3 DNA sequence: TGTGCCACCAGCAGAGATTACGCCGAGCCAGATACGCAGTATTTT. Protein product: CATSRDYAEPDTQYF.

V usage is TRBV5-1 and J usage is TRBJ2-5, with a weak D call TRBD2 (5 bases). V lost 5 bases and J lost 1, with 12 bases in between. Germline V CDR1 and CDR2: SGHRS, YFSETQ. The CDR3 contains 14 residues. CDR3 DNA sequence: TGCGCCAGCAGAGCGGACTCCCGCCAAGAGACCCAGTACTTC. Translating gives CASRADSRQETQYF. The variable domain in full, with the rest retrieved from reference TRBV5-1 and TRBJ2-5, is KAGVTQTPRYLIKTRGQQVTLSCSPISGHRSVSWYQQTPGQGLQFLFEYFSETQRNKGNFPGRFSGRQFSNSRSEMNVSTLELGDSALYLCASRADSRQETQYFGPGTRLLVL.

V and J are TRBV6-2 or TRBV6-3 and TRBJ2-1, with 8 bases fitting TRBD2. Losses at the gene ends were 8 bases for V and 7 bases for J; bases not matched to a gene: 10. The CDR3 loop spans 14 amino acids. The V gene's germline CDR1 is MNHEY and CDR2 SVGEGT. CDR3 in amino acids: CASALAGLRNEQFF. CDR3 DNA: TGTGCCAGCGCGTTAGCGGGGCTCCGGAATGAGCAGTTCTTC.

The chain has TRBV9 and TRBJ1-2, with a weak D call TRBD1 (5 bases). The V gene's germline CDR1 is SGDLS and CDR2 YYNGEE. V lost 4 bases to trimming and J lost 5 bases, with 18 bases between them. This CDR3 is 15 amino acids long. The CDR3 nucleotides are TGTGCCAGCAGCAAGACAGCCCCAATGGCGTATGGCTACACCTTC. Its translation is CASSKTAPMAYGYTF.

Only a few counts were recorded for this clonotype. V usage is TRBV10-3 and J usage is TRBJ2-7; TRBD2 aligns across 9 bases. The V gene's germline CDR1 is ENHRY and CDR2 SYGVKD. V gave up 7 bases and J gave up 7 bases; unmatched junction bases: 11. CDR3 length: 14 amino acids. Here the CDR3 reads CAIKGPSGIGEQYF. The CDR3 nucleotides are TGTGCCATCAAAGGCCCTAGCGGGATTGGTGAGCAGTACTTC.

The rearrangement links TRBV7-9 to TRBJ2-1; D unresolved. Germline CDR1 reads SEHNR; CDR2 reads FQNEAQ (reference sequence). The V gene lost 3 bases and the J gene lost 1 base, with 10 bases spanning the gap. The CDR3 contains 15 residues. The CDR3 DNA sequence: TGTGCCAGCAGCTTCTCTGCGAGGTCCTACAATGAGCAGTTCTTC. Residues: CASSFSARSYNEQFF.

The J gene is TRBJ2-7, the V gene TRBV4-1; D may be TRBD1 or TRBD2 (6 bases each). CDR1 MGHRA and CDR2 YSYEKL come from the germline V gene. The CDR3 spans 14 residues. The V end lost 3 bases, the J end lost 7 bases, and 16 bases lay between the germline ends. The CDR3 coding sequence is TGCGCCAGCAGCCAGGAACGAAGAGGGGGGGAGCAGTACTTC. The encoded protein is CASSQERRGGEQYF.

This clonotype has just a few counts. The genes are TRBV4-1 and TRBJ2-4, with TRBD2 identical over 14 bases. V gave up 0 bases and J gave up 3 bases; unmatched junction bases: 10. This CDR3 has 20 residues. In germline, CDR1 is MGHRA, CDR2 YSYEKL. The CDR3 bases are TGCGCCAGCAGCCAAGATGGGACTAGCGGGGGTAGGTTGGACAAAAACATTCAGTACTTC. Its protein product is CASSQDGTSGGRLDKNIQYF.

V usage is TRBV10-3 and J usage is TRBJ2-2; 9 nucleotides align to TRBD1. The CDR3 has 16 residues. J gave up 4 bases and V 4 bases, and 7 bases lay outside the gene matches. From germline, CDR1 is ENHRY and CDR2 SYGVKD. The CDR3 DNA reads as TGTGCCATCAGTGGACCGGGACAGGGAGGCACCGGGGAGCTGTTTTTT. This sequence encodes CAISGPGQGGTGELFF.

This sequence joins TRBV12-3 or TRBV12-4 and TRBJ1-2, with D unclear. V lost 2 bases to trimming and J lost 0 bases, with 4 bases between them. CDR3 size: 13 residues. In DNA, the CDR3 is TGTGCCAGCAGTTTACAGGCTAACTATGGCTACACCTTC. It codes for CASSLQANYGYTF.

This clonotype was seen ten or more times. The V gene is TRBV9, the J gene TRBJ2-5; D is uncertain. Germline CDR1 and CDR2: SGDLS and YYNGEE. This CDR3 is 11 amino acids long. V was pared by 0 bases and J by 3 bases, with 0 bases between. CDR3 in DNA: TGTGCCAGCAGCGTAGAAGAGACCCAGTACTTC. Residues: CASSVEETQYF.

The rearrangement joins TRBV12-3 or TRBV12-4 to TRBJ2-1, with TRBD2 matching over 11 bases. V was clipped by 8 bases and J by 8 bases; unmatched bases: 5. The CDR3 extends over 13 amino acids. This CDR3 is CASHLAGGDEQFF. CDR3 in DNA: TGTGCCAGCCATCTAGCGGGAGGAGATGAGCAGTTCTTC.

The rearrangement links TRBV12-3 or TRBV12-4 to TRBJ2-7, with a tentative D call TRBD2 (5 bases). Trimming shortened V by 2 bases and J by 7 bases, and 12 bases separated the two germline ends. The CDR3 loop spans 13 amino acids. CDR3 region: CASSLPGFSEQYF. The DNA for the CDR3 is TGTGCCAGCAGTTTACCGGGGTTCAGTGAGCAGTACTTC.

This clonotype occurred a few times. This sequence joins TRBV19 and TRBJ2-2; tentative D call: TRBD1 (6 bases). Germline assignment: CDR1 LNHDA and CDR2 SQIVND (reference sequence). This CDR3 has 16 residues. The V gene lost 9 bases and the J gene lost 4 bases, with 21 bases spanning the gap. DNA of the CDR3: TGTGCCAGCCTGAGAGAGTACAGGGTACCCACCGGGGAGCTGTTTTTT. This codes for CASLREYRVPTGELFF.

The rearrangement uses TRBV6-1 and TRBJ2-1; TRBD1 agrees at 8 bases. The CDR3 has 15 residues. Looked up from germline, CDR1 is MNHNS and CDR2 is SASEGT. V shed 4 bases and J 2 bases; nucleotides not matched to a gene: 4. CDR3 amino acids: CASSAGTGPYNEQFF. In nucleotides, the CDR3 is TGTGCCAGCAGTGCTGGGACAGGACCCTACAATGAGCAGTTCTTC.

The genes are TRBV5-1 and TRBJ1-1; D perhaps matches TRBD1 (6 bases). V shed 0 bases and J shed 9 bases, with 18 bases lying between them. The length of the CDR3 is 15 residues. Per the germline V gene, CDR1 is SGHRS and CDR2 is YFSETQ. Written as DNA, the CDR3 is TGCGCCAGCAGCTTGGATCCATTGGCGCAGGGGCAAGCTTTCTTT. The encoded protein is CASSLDPLAQGQAFF.

A few counts support this clonotype. The chain recombines TRBV7-8 with TRBJ2-1, with 11 bases matching TRBD2. This CDR3 has 16 residues. Germline CDR1 and CDR2: SGHVS and FQNEAQ. Trimming took 5 bases from V and 5 from J; bases not matched to a gene: 8. This CDR3 reads CASSAVLAGGNNEQFF. As DNA, the CDR3 is TGTGCCAGCAGCGCCGTTCTAGCGGGAGGAAACAATGAGCAGTTCTTC.

In its sample, this clonotype was seen a few times. The gene calls are TRBV20-1 and TRBJ1-6; no clear D gene. The V end was cut by 3 bases, the J end by 3 bases, with 12 bases between. Per germline, CDR1 DFQATT and CDR2 SNEGSKA (reference sequence). The CDR3 is 15 amino acids. CDR3 coding DNA: TGCAGTGCTAGTAGGGAAGGAAGCTATAATTCACCCCTCCACTTT. This encodes CSASREGSYNSPLHF.

This clonotype was detected many times. V gene TRBV24-1 combines with J gene TRBJ1-1; a possible D gene is TRBD1 (5 bases). Germline V lookup: CDR1 KGHDR, CDR2 SFDVKD. The length of the CDR3 is 13 residues. The germline V and J ends were trimmed by 5 bases and 0 bases, with 6 bases remaining between them. CDR3 loop: CATSAGMNTEAFF. The CDR3 region has the DNA TGTGCCACCAGTGCAGGGATGAACACTGAAGCTTTCTTT.

The chain couples TRBV10-3 to TRBJ2-7; D perhaps matches TRBD1 (5 bases). CDR3 length: 13 amino acids. Trimming took off 4 bases at V and 4 bases at J, with 11 bases between the two ends. Per the germline V gene, CDR1 is ENHRY and CDR2 is SYGVKD. The CDR3: CAISVGEGYEQYF. CDR3 nucleotide sequence: TGTGCCATCAGTGTAGGGGAAGGATACGAGCAGTACTTC.

This clonotype occurred a few times. The chain is built from TRBV5-1 and TRBJ1-2, with 10 bases lining up with TRBD1. Germline CDR1 SGHRS, CDR2 YFSETQ. This CDR3 is 16 amino acids long. Losses at the gene ends were 4 bases for V and 5 bases for J; bases not matched to a gene: 11. The CDR3 region is CASSTTGTGETYGYTF. The CDR3, as DNA: TGCGCCAGCAGCACCACCGGGACAGGGGAAACTTATGGCTACACCTTC.

This rearrangement joins TRBV27 to TRBJ1-5, with D unclear. Trimming cost V 5 bases and J 5 bases, with 10 bases left between them. CDR1 is MNHEY, CDR2 SMNVEV, per germline (reference sequence). The CDR3 totals 13 residues. CDR3 coding DNA: TGTGCCAGCAGTGTTCAGAGTTATCAGCCCCAGCATTTT. Its protein is CASSVQSYQPQHF.